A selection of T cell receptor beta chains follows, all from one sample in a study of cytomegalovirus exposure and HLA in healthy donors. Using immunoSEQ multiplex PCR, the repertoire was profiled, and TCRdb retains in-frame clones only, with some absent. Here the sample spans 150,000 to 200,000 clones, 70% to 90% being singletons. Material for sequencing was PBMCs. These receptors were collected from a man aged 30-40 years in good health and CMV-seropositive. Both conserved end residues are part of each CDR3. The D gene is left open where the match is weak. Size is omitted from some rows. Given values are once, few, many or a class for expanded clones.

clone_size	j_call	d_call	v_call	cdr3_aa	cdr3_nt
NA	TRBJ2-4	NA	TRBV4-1	CASSQVGRGSKNIQYF	TGCGCCAGCAGCCAAGTAGGCAGGGGTTCCAAAAACATTCAGTACTTC
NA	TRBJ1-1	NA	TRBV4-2	CASSRRTDNTEAFF	TGTGCCAGCAGCAGGCGGACAGATAACACTGAAGCTTTCTTT
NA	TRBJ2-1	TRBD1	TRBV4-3	CASSQVYRGDTSYNEQFF	TGCGCCAGCAGCCAAGTATACAGGGGGGACACCTCCTACAATGAGCAGTTCTTC
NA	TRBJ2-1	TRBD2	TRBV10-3	CAISAGGGASVYNEQFF	TGTGCCATCAGTGCGGGCGGGGGGGCGAGTGTTTACAATGAGCAGTTCTTC
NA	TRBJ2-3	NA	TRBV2	CASSDGGASTDTQYF	TGTGCCAGCAGTGACGGCGGAGCTAGCACAGATACGCAGTATTTT
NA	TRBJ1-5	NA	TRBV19	CASSISSAQHF	TGTGCCAGTAGTATATCTTCAGCCCAGCATTTT
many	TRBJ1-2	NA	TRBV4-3	CASSQVQGLGFGGYTF	TGCGCCAGCAGCCAAGTACAGGGCCTAGGGTTTGGTGGCTACACCTTC
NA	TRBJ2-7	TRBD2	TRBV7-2	CASSLAGTSGGLYEQYF	TGTGCCAGCAGCTTAGCCGGGACTAGCGGGGGGCTATACGAGCAGTACTTC
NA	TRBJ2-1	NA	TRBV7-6	CASSLGGFSSYNEQFF	TGTGCCAGCAGCTTAGGCGGGTTCAGCTCCTACAATGAGCAGTTCTTC
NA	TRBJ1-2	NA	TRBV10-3	CAISASEDGYTF	TGTGCCATCAGTGCGTCGGAGGATGGCTACACCTTC
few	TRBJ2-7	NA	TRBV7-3	CASSPEPGSGYEQYF	TGTGCCAGCAGCCCGGAACCAGGGTCTGGGTACGAGCAGTACTTC
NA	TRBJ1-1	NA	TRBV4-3	CASSQTRESTEAFF	TGCGCCAGCAGCCAGACCAGGGAAAGCACTGAAGCTTTCTTT
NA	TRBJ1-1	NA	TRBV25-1	CASSQGNTEAFF	TGTGCCAGCAGTCAGGGGAACACTGAAGCTTTCTTT
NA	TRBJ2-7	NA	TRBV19	CASSIGGPVPSYEQYF	TGTGCCAGTAGTATAGGAGGCCCGGTCCCCTCCTACGAGCAGTACTTC
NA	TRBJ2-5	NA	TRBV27	CASSLGGRWETQYF	TGTGCCAGCAGTTTAGGCGGAAGGTGGGAGACCCAGTACTTC
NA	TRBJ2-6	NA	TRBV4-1	CASSHRPASGANVLTF	TGCGCCAGCAGCCACAGGCCGGCTTCTGGGGCCAACGTCCTGACTTTC